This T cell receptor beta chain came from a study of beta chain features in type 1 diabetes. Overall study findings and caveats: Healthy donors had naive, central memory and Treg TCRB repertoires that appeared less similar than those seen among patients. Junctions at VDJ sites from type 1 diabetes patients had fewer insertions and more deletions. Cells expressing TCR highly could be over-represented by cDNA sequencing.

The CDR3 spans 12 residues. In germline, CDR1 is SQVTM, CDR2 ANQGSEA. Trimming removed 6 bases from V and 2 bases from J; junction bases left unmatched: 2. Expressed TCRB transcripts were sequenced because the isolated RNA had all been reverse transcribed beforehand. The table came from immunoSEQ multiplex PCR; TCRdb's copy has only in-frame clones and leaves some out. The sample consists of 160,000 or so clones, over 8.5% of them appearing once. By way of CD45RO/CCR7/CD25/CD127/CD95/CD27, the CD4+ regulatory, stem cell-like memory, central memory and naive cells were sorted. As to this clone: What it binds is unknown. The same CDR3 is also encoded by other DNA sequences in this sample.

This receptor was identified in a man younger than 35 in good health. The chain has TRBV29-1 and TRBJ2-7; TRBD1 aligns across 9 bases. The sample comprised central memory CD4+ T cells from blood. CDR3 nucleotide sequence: TGCAGCGTGGGACAGGGAGCCTACGAGCAGTACTTC. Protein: CSVGQGAYEQYF.